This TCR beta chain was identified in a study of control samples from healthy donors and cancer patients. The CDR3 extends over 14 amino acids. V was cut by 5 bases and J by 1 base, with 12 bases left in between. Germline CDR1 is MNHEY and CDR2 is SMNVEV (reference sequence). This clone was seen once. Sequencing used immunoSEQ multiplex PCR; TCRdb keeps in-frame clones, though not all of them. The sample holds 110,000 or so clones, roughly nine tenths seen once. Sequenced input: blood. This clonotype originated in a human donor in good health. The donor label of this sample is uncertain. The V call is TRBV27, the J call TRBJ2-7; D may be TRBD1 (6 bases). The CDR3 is CASSPSTGSYEQYF. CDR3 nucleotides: TGTGCCAGCAGTCCCTCGACAGGATCCTACGAGCAGTACTTC.